These 30 T cell receptor beta chains share one sample of origin, sequenced in a study of T cell changes during pregnancy in multiple sclerosis. This table comes from immunoSEQ multiplex PCR, and its TCRdb copy is limited to in-frame clones, with some not included. Among 45,000 to 60,000 clones listed, about 92% were seen once. Specimen: CD4+ T cells from peripheral blood mononuclear cells, collected in the third trimester of pregnancy. The receptor set was obtained from a female donor with multiple sclerosis, enrolled in a pregnancy study.

CDR3: CASSLGDSSPLHF. In DNA form, the CDR3 reads TGTGCCAGCAGCTTAGGGGACAGTTCACCCCTCCACTTT. V usage is TRBV7-9 and J usage is TRBJ1-6, with TRBD1 matching over 7 bases. The trim removed 1 base at V and 9 bases at J, leaving 0 bases unmatched. The CDR3 totals 13 residues. Looked up from germline, CDR1 is SEHNR and CDR2 is FQNEAQ (reference sequence).

This chain uses TRBV21-1 with TRBJ1-5; the DNA was not compared with TRBD1, the D call given in the table. TRBV21-1 is designated a pseudogene. CDR3 length equals 19 residues. CDR3: CASSKGSGTTLYSNQPQHF. Here the CDR3 DNA reads TGTGCCAGCAGCAAAGGATCCGGGACAACCTTGTATAGCAATCAGCCCCAGCATTTT.

The chain carries TRBV7-6 and TRBJ2-7, with D perhaps TRBD2 (5 bases). With 1 base removed from V and 0 bases from J, the gap between germline ends came to 13 bases. Germline CDR1 SGHVS, CDR2 FNYEAQ. The CDR3 length is 16 residues. The CDR3 region has the DNA TGTGCCAGCAGCTTAGGAGTCGGGGTAAGCTCCTACGAGCAGTACTTC. Translating gives CASSLGVGVSSYEQYF.

The rearrangement joins TRBV2 to TRBJ2-5, with 8 bases lining up with TRBD1. The end of the DNA is better explained by TRBJ2-7, so the J call may be wrong. In germline, CDR1 is SNHLY, CDR2 FYNNEI. The CDR3 is 14 amino acids. This CDR3 is CASTLQGGPNEQYF. CDR3 bases: TGTGCCAGCACGTTACAGGGGGGTCCCAACGAGCAGTACTTC.

This rearrangement joins TRBV18 to TRBJ1-4, with D tentatively TRBD1 (6 bases). The V gene's germline CDR1 is KGHSH and CDR2 LQKENI. The V and J ends lost 4 bases and 4 bases respectively, with 13 bases between them. The length of the CDR3 is 15 residues. The CDR3 protein is CASSLETGDNEKLFF. CDR3 nucleotides: TGTGCCAGCTCACTAGAGACAGGTGATAATGAAAAACTGTTTTTT.

This rearrangement joins TRBV5-8 to TRBJ1-1, with D possibly matching TRBD1 (5 bases). Germline loops: CDR1 SGHTS, CDR2 YDEGEE. The CDR3 covers 16 residues. Trimming left V 4 bases short and J 5 bases short, with 21 bases between. The CDR3 DNA sequence: TGTGCCAGCAGCCCAGGGTCGTGGCAGCGTAAAACTGAAGCTTTCTTT. Translating gives CASSPGSWQRKTEAFF.

This clone was detected only once. This rearrangement joins TRBV27 to TRBJ1-6, with TRBD1 matching over 9 bases. CDR1 and CDR2 (germline): MNHEY, SMNVEV (reference sequence). CDR3 length: 18 residues. The V gene end was trimmed by 2 bases and the J gene end by 6 bases; junction bases not matched to a gene: 11. The CDR3 DNA reads TGTGCCAGCAGTTTAGGGTTGGGACAGGGAAAATCTAATTCACCCCTCCACTTT. Amino acids: CASSLGLGQGKSNSPLHF.

This rearrangement joins TRBV10-3 to TRBJ2-1; the match to TRBD2 covers 10 bases. The CDR3 is made up of 13 amino acids. The trim removed 10 bases at V and 4 bases at J, leaving 4 bases unmatched. Germline V CDR1 and CDR2: ENHRY, SYGVKD. In nucleotides, the CDR3 is TGTGCCACCGCTAGCGGGGGTTACAATGAGCAGTTCTTC. It encodes CATASGGYNEQFF.

The V and J genes are TRBV30 and TRBJ1-3; D gene uncertain. The V end was cut by 5 bases, the J end by 0 bases, with 14 bases between. The CDR3 has 15 amino acids. The germline CDR1 and CDR2 sequences are GTSNPN and SVGIG (reference sequence). DNA for the CDR3: TGTGCCTGGGTCAGAGGATCTAGCTCTGGAAACACCATATATTTT. Translating it yields CAWVRGSSSGNTIYF.

The V call is TRBV25-1, the J call TRBJ1-4; the match to TRBD1 covers 7 bases. Trimming took 3 bases from V and 5 from J; bases not matched to a gene: 6. Germline CDR1 MGHDK, CDR2 SYGVNS. CDR3 length: 15 residues. CDR3: CASSDPGQRNEKLFF. The CDR3, as DNA: TGTGCCAGCAGTGACCCGGGACAGCGAAATGAAAAACTGTTTTTT.

In its sample, this clone was seen once. The chain couples TRBV5-6 to TRBJ1-4; the match to TRBD1 covers 8 bases. The CDR3 runs 14 residues. The junction had 9 bases not matched to a gene; V was cut back by 4 bases and J by 10 bases. The germline gives CDR1 SGHDT, CDR2 YYEEEE. The DNA for the CDR3 is TGTGCCAGCAGCGGATTACAGGGGGTTGGAAAACTGTTTTTT. Protein sequence: CASSGLQGVGKLFF.

This clone has more than one count but fewer than ten. This rearrangement joins TRBV4-3 to TRBJ1-1; no definite D call. V lost 0 bases to trimming and J lost 5 bases, with 10 bases between them. The CDR3 length is 14 residues. Germline-derived CDR1 and CDR2 are LGHNA and YSLEER. The CDR3 sequence: CASSQDSTGTEAFF. CDR3 sequence (DNA): TGCGCCAGCAGCCAAGACTCGACGGGGACTGAAGCTTTCTTT.

The chain combines TRBV7-2 with TRBJ2-1; TRBD2 is a possible D gene (5 bases). The germline V gene encodes CDR1 SGHTA and CDR2 FQGNSA. Trimming pared 1 base from V and 6 bases from J, leaving 10 bases between. This CDR3 comprises 14 residues. In DNA form, the CDR3 reads TGTGCCAGCAGCTTAGGGACTTCGGGCAATGAGCAGTTCTTC. This sequence encodes CASSLGTSGNEQFF.

The chain uses TRBV7-2 and TRBJ2-6; 9 nucleotides match TRBD1. The CDR3 has 17 amino acids. The V segment lost 10 bases and the J segment 0 bases; nucleotides outside the gene matches: 10. Germline lookup yields CDR1 SGHTA and CDR2 FQGNSA. CDR3 sequence (DNA): TGTGCCACCCAACCGGGACAGGGAAACTCTGGGGCCAACGTCCTGACTTTC. It yields the protein CATQPGQGNSGANVLTF. Variable domain in full (rest from reference TRBV7-2 and TRBJ2-6): GAGVSQSPSNKVTEKGKDVELRCDPISGHTALYWYRQSLGQGLEFLIYFQGNSAPDKSGLPSDRFSAERTGGSVSTLTIQRTQQEDSAVYLCATQPGQGNSGANVLTFGAGSRLTVL.

The chain has TRBV6-5 and TRBJ1-1; a possible D gene is TRBD1 (5 bases). Trimming pared 5 bases from V and 5 bases from J, leaving 15 bases between. Germline assignment: CDR1 MNHEY and CDR2 SVGAGI. There are 14 residues in the CDR3. The CDR3 loop is CASSPVGVRTEAFF. CDR3 sequence (DNA): TGTGCCAGCAGTCCGGTAGGGGTAAGGACTGAAGCTTTCTTT.

This sequence joins TRBV18 and TRBJ2-7, with TRBD1 matching 7 bases. In germline, CDR1 is KGHSH, CDR2 LQKENI. This CDR3 is 13 amino acids long. V lost 2 bases to trimming and J lost 5 bases; unmatched junction nucleotides: 3. The CDR3 bases are TGTGCCAGCTCACCAATTCAGGGGGACGAGCAGTACTTC. It yields the protein CASSPIQGDEQYF. Variable domain in full (rest from reference TRBV18 and TRBJ2-7): NAGVMQNPRHLVRRRGQEARLRCSPMKGHSHVYWYRQLPEEGLKFMVYLQKENIIDESGMPKERFSAEFPKEGPSILRIQQVVRGDSAAYFCASSPIQGDEQYFGPGTRLTVT.

This rearrangement joins TRBV5-1 to TRBJ2-3, with 11 positions matching TRBD2. The germline V gene has CDR1 SGHRS and CDR2 YFSETQ. V gave up 4 bases and J gave up 3 bases; unmatched junction bases: 4. This CDR3 contains 15 residues. The CDR3 is CASSLAGGWTDTQYF. The CDR3 region has the DNA TGCGCCAGCAGCCTAGCGGGGGGTTGGACAGATACGCAGTATTTT.

This chain joins TRBV14 and TRBJ1-2; the D gene is possibly TRBD1 (6 bases). Trimming removed 3 bases from V and 4 bases from J, with 24 bases in between. This CDR3 spans 18 amino acids. From germline, CDR1 is SGHDN and CDR2 FVKESK. This chain's CDR3 is CASSHIRTRGQSTYGYTF. The DNA for the CDR3 is TGTGCCAGCAGCCACATCCGAACTCGAGGACAGTCGACCTATGGCTACACCTTC. The entire variable domain, with the rest obtained from reference TRBV14 and TRBJ1-2, is as follows: EAGVTQFPSHSVIEKGQTVTLRCDPISGHDNLYWYRRVMGKEIKFLLHFVKESKQDESGMPNNRFLAERTGGTYSTLKVQPAELEDSGVYFCASSHIRTRGQSTYGYTFGSGTRLTVV.

V usage is TRBV27 and J usage is TRBJ1-2; 7 bases are a match to TRBD1. The CDR3 runs 14 residues. Per the germline V gene, CDR1 is MNHEY and CDR2 is SMNVEV (reference sequence). The junction had 2 bases not matched to a gene; V was cut back by 4 bases and J by 0 bases. CDR3 sequence reads: CASSSDRANYGYTF. As DNA, the CDR3 is TGTGCCAGCAGTTCCGACAGGGCTAACTATGGCTACACCTTC.

The rearrangement joins TRBV2 to TRBJ2-3, with D maybe TRBD2 (8 bases). Trimming stripped 1 base from V and 14 bases from J, with 13 bases between. Germline CDR1 and CDR2: SNHLY and FYNNEI. This CDR3 region has 12 residues. The CDR3 DNA reads TGTGCCAGCAGTGAAGGCGGGGGGACAGCGTATTTT. Translation: CASSEGGGTAYF.

V gene TRBV21-1 combines with J gene TRBJ1-5; TRBD1, the table's D call, lacks a check against the DNA. TRBV21-1 is recorded as a pseudogene. CDR3 size: 19 residues. The CDR3, as DNA: TGTGCCAGCAGCAAAGGAAGTGGGACAGGGGCGATTGGCAATCAGCCCCAGCATTTT. Amino acid sequence: CASSKGSGTGAIGNQPQHF.

Details on this clone: Other DNA sequences in this specimen translate into the identical CDR3. The rearrangement joins TRBV9 to TRBJ1-2, with TRBD1 as a possible D gene (5 bases). Deletions cut 2 bases from V and 2 bases from J, with 7 bases between. Per germline, CDR1 SGDLS and CDR2 YYNGEE. The CDR3 runs to 13 residues. CDR3 coding DNA: TGTGCCAGCAGCGTTGACAGAAACTATGGCTACACCTTC. Amino acid sequence: CASSVDRNYGYTF. The complete variable domain, with remaining parts taken from reference TRBV9 and TRBJ1-2, reads DSGVTQTPKHLITATGQRVTLRCSPRSGDLSVYWYQQSLDQGLQFLIQYYNGEERAKGNILERFSAQQFPDLHSELNLSSLELGDSALYFCASSVDRNYGYTFGSGTRLTVV.

The gene calls are TRBV7-3 and TRBJ2-7; tentatively, D is TRBD2 (5 bases). The CDR3 runs 14 residues. The germline V gene has CDR1 SGHTA and CDR2 FQGTGA. V lost 7 bases and J lost 4, with 17 bases in between. In DNA form, the CDR3 reads TGTGCCAGCACTAAAGAGGGAATAGGGTACGAGCAGTACTTC. Its translation is CASTKEGIGYEQYF. Based on the CDR3 plus reference TRBV7-3 and TRBJ2-7, the full variable domain is GAGVSQTPSNKVTEKGKYVELRCDPISGHTALYWYRQSLGQGPEFLIYFQGTGAADDSGLPNDRFFAVRPEGSVSTLKIQRTERGDSAVYLCASTKEGIGYEQYFGPGTRLTVT.

The CDR3 loop is CASSATPGQGYYGYTF. The CDR3 DNA follows: TGTGCCAGCAGCGCGACGCCGGGACAGGGATACTATGGCTACACCTTC. The chain carries TRBV21-1 and TRBJ1-2; the D call TRBD1 from the table was never checked on the DNA. TRBV21-1 is labeled a pseudogene. The CDR3 totals 16 residues.

This clone was seen only once. The rearrangement links TRBV7-2 to TRBJ2-3; possible D gene TRBD2, 5 bases. The CDR3 totals 11 residues. Germline CDR1 is SGHTA and CDR2 is FQGNSA. V gave up 7 bases and J gave up 6 bases, with 8 bases separating them. The CDR3 DNA follows: TGTGCCAGCACGGGGTTTGATACGCAGTATTTT. As protein: CASTGFDTQYF.

V usage is TRBV7-6 and J usage is TRBJ2-7, with 9 bases fitting TRBD2. The CDR3 totals 17 residues. V lost 4 bases, J lost 7 bases, and 17 bases stayed unmatched. The germline V gene has CDR1 SGHVS and CDR2 FNYEAQ. The CDR3 spells CASSSPQGGGGVLEQYF. DNA of the CDR3: TGTGCCAGCAGCTCCCCTCAGGGGGGCGGGGGGGTTTTGGAGCAGTACTTC.

This clone appeared a single time. The chain combines TRBV27 with TRBJ2-7, with 10 bases identical to TRBD1. Germline loops: CDR1 MNHEY, CDR2 SMNVEV (reference sequence). This CDR3 is 14 amino acids long. The junction had 6 bases not matched to a gene; V was cut back by 4 bases and J by 6 bases. The CDR3 DNA reads TGTGCCAGCAGTTCCGGGACAGGGGAAAGCGAGCAGTACTTC. Amino acid sequence: CASSSGTGESEQYF.

The rearrangement uses TRBV4-3 and TRBJ2-6, with a tentative D call TRBD2 (6 bases). This CDR3 has 16 amino acids. Germline V CDR1 and CDR2: LGHNA, YSLEER. Trimming removed 2 bases from V and 2 bases from J, with 10 bases in between. The CDR3 nucleotides read TGCGCCAGCAGCCAATACTCGGGGGCTGGGGCCAACGTCCTGACTTTC. It is translated as CASSQYSGAGANVLTF.

J is TRBJ1-1 and V is TRBV27, with TRBD1 matching over 7 bases. The CDR3 length is 15 residues. The ends lost 6 bases at V and 0 bases at J; junction bases unmatched: 7. Germline V CDR1 and CDR2: MNHEY, SMNVEV (reference sequence). The CDR3 is CASSKKQGMNTEAFF. CDR3 bases: TGTGCCAGCAGCAAAAAACAGGGGATGAACACTGAAGCTTTCTTT.

The J gene is TRBJ1-4, the V gene TRBV5-6; D not resolved. The CDR3 is made up of 14 amino acids. Germline CDR1 and CDR2: SGHDT and YYEEEE. Trimming shortened V by 0 bases and J by 8 bases, and 11 bases separated the two germline ends. The CDR3 DNA follows: TGTGCCAGCAGCTTGGGACTCCGAGAAGAAAAACTGTTTTTT. Protein sequence: CASSLGLREEKLFF.